This T cell receptor beta chain was captured by sequencing in a study of cytomegalovirus exposure and HLA in healthy donors. Study-level points and caveats: While the bulk of TCR sequences proved rare, some public TCRs turned up in many donors. An analysis done earlier found most TCR beta V segments productive about 87% or about 30% of the time.

The CDR3 loop spans 15 amino acids. The V gene lost 4 bases and the J gene lost 1 base, with 13 bases spanning the gap. CDR1 is SEHNR and CDR2 is FQNEAQ in the germline V gene (reference sequence). A remark on this clone: What it recognizes is unknown.

PCR primers comprised 60 Vbeta and 13 Jbeta primers. Sequencing used immunoSEQ multiplex PCR; TCRdb keeps in-frame clones, though not all of them. The table records some 130,000 clones, roughly four fifths of them present only once. The specimen was PBMCs. This clonotype originated in a woman aged 50 to 65 in good health and CMV-seropositive. The chain combines TRBV7-9 with TRBJ1-2; weak D call: TRBD1 (6 bases). The CDR3 sequence is CASSSGLQGNYGYTF. The CDR3 DNA is TGTGCCAGCAGCTCCGGCCTACAGGGTAACTATGGCTACACCTTC.